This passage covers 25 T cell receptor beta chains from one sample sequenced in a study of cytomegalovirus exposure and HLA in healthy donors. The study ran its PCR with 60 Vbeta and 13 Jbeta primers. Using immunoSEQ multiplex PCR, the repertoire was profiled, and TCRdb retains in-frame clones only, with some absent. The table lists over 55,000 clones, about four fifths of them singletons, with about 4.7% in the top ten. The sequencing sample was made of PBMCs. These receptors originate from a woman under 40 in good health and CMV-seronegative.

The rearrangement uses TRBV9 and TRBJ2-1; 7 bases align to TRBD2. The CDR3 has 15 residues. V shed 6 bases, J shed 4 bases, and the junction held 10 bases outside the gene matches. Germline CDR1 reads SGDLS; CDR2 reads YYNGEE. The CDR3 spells CASTIEGGGYNEQFF. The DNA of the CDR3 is TGTGCCAGCACAATCGAGGGCGGGGGTTACAATGAGCAGTTCTTC.

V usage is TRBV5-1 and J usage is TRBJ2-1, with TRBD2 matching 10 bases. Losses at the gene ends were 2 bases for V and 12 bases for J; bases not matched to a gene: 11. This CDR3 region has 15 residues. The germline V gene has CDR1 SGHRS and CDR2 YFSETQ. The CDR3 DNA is TGCGCCAGCAGCTTCGGACAGCGGGAGGGCCATTGGCAGTTCTTC. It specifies CASSFGQREGHWQFF. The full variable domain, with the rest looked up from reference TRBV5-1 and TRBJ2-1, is KAGVTQTPRYLIKTRGQQVTLSCSPISGHRSVSWYQQTPGQGLQFLFEYFSETQRNKGNFPGRFSGRQFSNSRSEMNVSTLELGDSALYLCASSFGQREGHWQFFGPGTRLTVL.

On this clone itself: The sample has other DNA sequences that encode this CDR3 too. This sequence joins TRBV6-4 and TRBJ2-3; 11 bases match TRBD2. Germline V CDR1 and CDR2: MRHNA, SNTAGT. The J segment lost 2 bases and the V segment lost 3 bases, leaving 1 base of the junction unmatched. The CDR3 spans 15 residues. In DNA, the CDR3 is TGTGCCAGCAGTGATAGCGGGGGGGCCACAGATACGCAGTATTTT. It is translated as CASSDSGGATDTQYF.

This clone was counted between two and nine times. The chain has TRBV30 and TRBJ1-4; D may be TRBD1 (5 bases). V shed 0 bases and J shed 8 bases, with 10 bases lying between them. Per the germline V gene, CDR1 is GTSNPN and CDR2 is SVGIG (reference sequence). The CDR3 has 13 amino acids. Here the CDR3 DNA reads TGTGCCTGGAGTGTTCAGGGTGCCGAAAAACTGTTTTTT. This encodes CAWSVQGAEKLFF.

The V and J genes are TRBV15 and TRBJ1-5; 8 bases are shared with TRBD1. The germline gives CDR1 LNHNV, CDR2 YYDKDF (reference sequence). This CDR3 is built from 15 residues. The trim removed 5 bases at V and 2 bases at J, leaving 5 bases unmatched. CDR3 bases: TGTGCCACCAGCGGGGGACAGGTGCGCAATCAGCCCCAGCATTTT. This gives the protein CATSGGQVRNQPQHF. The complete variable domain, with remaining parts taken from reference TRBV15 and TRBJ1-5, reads DAMVIQNPRYQVTQFGKPVTLSCSQTLNHNVMYWYQQKSSQAPKLLFHYYDKDFNNEADTPDNFQSRRPNTSFCFLDIRSPGLGDTAMYLCATSGGQVRNQPQHFGDGTRLSIL.

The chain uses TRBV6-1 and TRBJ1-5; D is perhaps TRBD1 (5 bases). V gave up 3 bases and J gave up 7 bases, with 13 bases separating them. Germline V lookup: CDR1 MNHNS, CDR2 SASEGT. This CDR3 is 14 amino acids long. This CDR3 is CASSDRVGGQPQHF. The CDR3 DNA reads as TGTGCCAGCAGTGACAGGGTGGGCGGACAGCCCCAGCATTTT.

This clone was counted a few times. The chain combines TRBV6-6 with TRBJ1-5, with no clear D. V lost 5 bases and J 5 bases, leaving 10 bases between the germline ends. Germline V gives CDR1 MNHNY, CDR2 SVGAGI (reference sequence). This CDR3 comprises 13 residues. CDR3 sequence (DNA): TGTGCCAGCAGTCGAGACACTGATCAGCCCCAGCATTTT. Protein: CASSRDTDQPQHF.

The CDR3 DNA is TGTGCCATCAGGCCCGGGACAGGGGTCGCCGTGTCTGAAAAACTGTTTTTT. It specifies CAIRPGTGVAVSEKLFF. The chain combines TRBV10-3 with TRBJ1-4; 10 nucleotides line up with TRBD1. Germline assignment: CDR1 ENHRY and CDR2 SYGVKD. Germline trimming cut 6 bases from V and 7 bases from J; bases unmatched to any gene: 14. The CDR3 has 17 amino acids.

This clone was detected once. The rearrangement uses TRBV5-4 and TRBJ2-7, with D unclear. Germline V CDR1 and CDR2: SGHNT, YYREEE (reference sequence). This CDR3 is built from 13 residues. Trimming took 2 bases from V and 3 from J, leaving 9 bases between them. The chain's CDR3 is CASSFSGNYEQYF. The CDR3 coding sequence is TGTGCCAGCAGCTTTTCCGGTAACTACGAGCAGTACTTC.

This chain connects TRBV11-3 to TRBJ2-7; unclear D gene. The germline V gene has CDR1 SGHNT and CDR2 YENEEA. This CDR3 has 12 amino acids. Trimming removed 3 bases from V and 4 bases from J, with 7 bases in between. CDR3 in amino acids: CASSLSGYEQYF. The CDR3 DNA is TGTGCCAGCAGCTTGTCCGGGTACGAGCAGTACTTC.

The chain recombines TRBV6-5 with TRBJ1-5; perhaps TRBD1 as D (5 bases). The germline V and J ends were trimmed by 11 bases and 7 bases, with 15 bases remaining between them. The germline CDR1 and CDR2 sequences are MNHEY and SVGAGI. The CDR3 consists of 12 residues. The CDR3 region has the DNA TGTGCCTCACAAAGGGCAGGGCAGCCCCAGCATTTT. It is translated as CASQRAGQPQHF.

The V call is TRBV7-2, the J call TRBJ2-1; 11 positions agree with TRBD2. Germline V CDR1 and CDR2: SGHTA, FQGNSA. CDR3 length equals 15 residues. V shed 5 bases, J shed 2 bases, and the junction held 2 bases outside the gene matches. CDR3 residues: CASSRSGGAYNEQFF. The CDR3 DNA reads TGTGCCAGCAGCCGTAGCGGGGGGGCCTACAATGAGCAGTTCTTC.

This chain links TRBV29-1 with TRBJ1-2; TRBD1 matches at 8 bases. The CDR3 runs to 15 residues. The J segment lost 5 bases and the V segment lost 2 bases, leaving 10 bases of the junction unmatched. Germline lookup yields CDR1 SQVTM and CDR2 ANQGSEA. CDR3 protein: CSVEPRTGSPYGYTF. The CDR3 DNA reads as TGCAGCGTTGAACCTAGGACAGGGAGCCCATATGGCTACACCTTC.

The CDR3 is CASSPRTGIETQYF. CDR3 in DNA: TGTGCCAGCAGCCCCCGGACAGGTATTGAGACCCAGTACTTC. The rearrangement uses TRBV9 and TRBJ2-5; 7 bases are shared with TRBD1. The CDR3 loop spans 14 amino acids. CDR1 and CDR2 from the germline V gene are SGDLS and YYNGEE. V dropped 4 bases and J dropped 5; count of bases not matched to a gene: 8.

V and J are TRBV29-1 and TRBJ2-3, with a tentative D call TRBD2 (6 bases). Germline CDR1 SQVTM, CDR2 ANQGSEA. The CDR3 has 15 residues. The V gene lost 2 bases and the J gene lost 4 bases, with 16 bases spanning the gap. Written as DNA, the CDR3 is TGCAGCGTTGAATTAGGTGGAGGGAGATCAGATACGCAGTATTTT. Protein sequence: CSVELGGGRSDTQYF.

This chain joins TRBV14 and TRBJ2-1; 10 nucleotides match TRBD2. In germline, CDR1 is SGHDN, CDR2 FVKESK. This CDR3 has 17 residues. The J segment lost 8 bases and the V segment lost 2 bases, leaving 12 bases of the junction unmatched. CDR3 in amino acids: CASSQWLAGAPGDEQFF. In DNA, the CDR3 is TGTGCCAGCAGCCAATGGCTAGCGGGAGCCCCAGGTGATGAGCAGTTCTTC.

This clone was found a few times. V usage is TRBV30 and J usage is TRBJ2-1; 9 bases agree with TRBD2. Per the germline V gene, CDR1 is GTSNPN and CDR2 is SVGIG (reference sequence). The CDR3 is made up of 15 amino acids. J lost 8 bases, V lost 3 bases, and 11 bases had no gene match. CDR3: CAWRASGKYTYEQFF. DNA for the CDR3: TGTGCCTGGAGGGCTAGCGGGAAATATACGTATGAGCAGTTCTTC.

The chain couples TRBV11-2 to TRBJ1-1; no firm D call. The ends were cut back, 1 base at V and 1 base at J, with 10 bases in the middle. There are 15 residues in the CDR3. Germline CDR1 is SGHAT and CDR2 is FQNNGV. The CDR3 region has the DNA TGTGCCAGCAGCTTAGTATTTCAGAAGAACACTGAAGCTTTCTTT. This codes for CASSLVFQKNTEAFF.

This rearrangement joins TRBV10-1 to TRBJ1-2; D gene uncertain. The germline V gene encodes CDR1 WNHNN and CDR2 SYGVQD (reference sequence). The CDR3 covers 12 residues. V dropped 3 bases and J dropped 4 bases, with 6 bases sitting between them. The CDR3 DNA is TGCGCCAGCAGTGACTATTCCTATGGCTACACCTTC. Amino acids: CASSDYSYGYTF.

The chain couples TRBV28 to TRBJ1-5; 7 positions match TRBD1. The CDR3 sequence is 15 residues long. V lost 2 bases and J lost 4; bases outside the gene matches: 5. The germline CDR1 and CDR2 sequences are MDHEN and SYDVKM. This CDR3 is CASSLGGQNNQPQHF. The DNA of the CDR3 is TGTGCCAGCAGTTTAGGGGGACAGAATAATCAGCCCCAGCATTTT.

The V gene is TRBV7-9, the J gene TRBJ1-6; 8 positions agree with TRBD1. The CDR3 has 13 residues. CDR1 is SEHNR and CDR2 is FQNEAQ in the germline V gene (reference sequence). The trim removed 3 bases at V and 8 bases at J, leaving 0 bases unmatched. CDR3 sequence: CASSLGQDSPLHF. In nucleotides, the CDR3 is TGTGCCAGCAGCTTGGGACAGGATTCACCCCTCCACTTT.

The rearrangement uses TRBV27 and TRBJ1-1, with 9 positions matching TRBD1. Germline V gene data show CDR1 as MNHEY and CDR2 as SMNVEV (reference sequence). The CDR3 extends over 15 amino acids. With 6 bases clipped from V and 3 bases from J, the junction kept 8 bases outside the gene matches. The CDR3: CASRRTGARYTEAFF. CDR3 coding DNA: TGTGCCAGCAGACGGACAGGGGCTCGGTACACTGAAGCTTTCTTT.

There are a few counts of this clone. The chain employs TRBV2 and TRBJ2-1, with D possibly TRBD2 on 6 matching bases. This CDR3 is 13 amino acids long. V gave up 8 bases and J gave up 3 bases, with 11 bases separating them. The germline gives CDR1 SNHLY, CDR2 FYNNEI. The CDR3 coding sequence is TGTGCCAGCTATGGGGAGGACTACAATGAGCAGTTCTTC. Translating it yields CASYGEDYNEQFF. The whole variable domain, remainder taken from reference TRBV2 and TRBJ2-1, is EPEVTQTPSHQVTQMGQEVILRCVPISNHLYFYWYRQILGQKVEFLVSFYNNEISEKSEIFDDQFSVERPDGSNFTLKIRSTKLEDSAMYFCASYGEDYNEQFFGPGTRLTVL.

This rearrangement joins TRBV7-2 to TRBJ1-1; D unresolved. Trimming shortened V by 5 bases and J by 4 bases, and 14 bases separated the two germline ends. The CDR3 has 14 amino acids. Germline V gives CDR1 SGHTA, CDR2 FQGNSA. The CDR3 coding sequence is TGTGCCAGCAGCCCACGGGGAGGTCGCACTGAAGCTTTCTTT. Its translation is CASSPRGGRTEAFF.

CDR3 in DNA: TGTGCCAGCAGCTTAGAGACAGCTACCGCCTTCGGGCAGTACTTC. Translating gives CASSLETATAFGQYF. The chain links TRBV7-9 to TRBJ2-7; maybe TRBD1 (5 bases). Germline CDR1 is SEHNR and CDR2 is FQNEAQ (reference sequence). CDR3 length: 15 amino acids. V shed 1 base and J shed 9 bases, with 19 bases lying between them.